A single sample gave rise to the 8 T cell receptor beta chains below, sequenced in a study of graft-versus-host responses after intestinal transplantation. Sequencing was performed with immunoSEQ multiplex PCR; in TCRdb, only in-frame clones are kept and a portion is missing. The sample yields 11,000 to 15,000 clones, 77% seen once. Both intraepithelial and lamina propria lymphocytes were released by processing graft tissue. Specimen: ileum tissue, collected approximately 27 days after intestinal transplant. The receptors were sampled from a human patient who received an intestinal transplant, so some T cells may come from the graft donor.

This clone was picked up a small number of times. One end of the junction does not line up with germline, which may come from a read error. V usage is TRBV7-7 and J usage is TRBJ1-1, with 8 positions matching TRBD1. Germline V gene sequence: CDR1 SSHAT, CDR2 FNYEAQ (reference sequence). The CDR3 covers 13 residues. CDR3 coding DNA: TGTGCTAGCAGCTTGGACAGGGACACTGAAGCTTTCTTT. Translated, it gives CASSLDRDTEAFF.

The genes are TRBV5-4 and TRBJ2-1; the match to TRBD2 covers 11 bases. CDR1 is SGHNT and CDR2 is YYREEE in the germline V gene (reference sequence). J lost 1 base, V lost 0 bases, and 9 bases had no gene match. This CDR3 is built from 19 residues. The CDR3 protein is CASSLDWLAGGSSYNEQFF. DNA of the CDR3: TGTGCCAGCAGCTTGGACTGGCTAGCGGGGGGATCTTCCTACAATGAGCAGTTCTTC.

The chain's CDR3 is CASSLGDQGASEKLFF. The CDR3 region has the DNA TGTGCCAGCAGCTTAGGGGACCAGGGGGCTTCGGAAAAACTGTTTTTT. This chain uses TRBV7-8 with TRBJ1-4; 8 positions agree with TRBD1. CDR1 SGHVS and CDR2 FQNEAQ come from the germline V gene. The CDR3 runs to 16 residues. With 1 base clipped from V and 8 bases from J, the junction kept 9 bases outside the gene matches. Supplemented by reference TRBV7-8 and TRBJ1-4, the full variable domain reads GAGVSQSPRYKVAKRGQDVALRCDPISGHVSLFWYQQALGQGPEFLTYFQNEAQLDKSGLPSDRFFAERPEGSVSTLKIQRTQQEDSAVYLCASSLGDQGASEKLFFGSGTQLSVL.

DNA for the CDR3: TGTGCCGGCCACAACAGCATAGGAAACACCATATATTTT. This codes for CAGHNSIGNTIYF. The chain recombines TRBV6-5 with TRBJ1-3; D uncertain. The ends were cut back, 11 bases at V and 4 bases at J, with 15 bases in the middle. The CDR3 spans 13 residues. Germline CDR1 is MNHEY and CDR2 is SVGAGI.

The J gene is TRBJ1-2, the V gene TRBV29-1; 7 bases fit TRBD1. Per the germline V gene, CDR1 is SQVTM and CDR2 is ANQGSEA. This CDR3 is 16 amino acids long. V lost 1 base to trimming and J lost 3 bases; unmatched junction nucleotides: 11. The CDR3 here is CSVEGGQFQGDYGYTF. The CDR3 DNA is TGCAGCGTTGAAGGGGGACAGTTCCAAGGGGACTATGGCTACACCTTC. Looking up the rest from reference TRBV29-1 and TRBJ1-2 gives the full variable domain: SAVISQKPSRDICQRGTSLTIQCQVDSQVTMMFWYRQQPGQSLTLIATANQGSEATYESGFVIDKFPISRPNLTFSTLTVSNMSPEDSSIYLCSVEGGQFQGDYGYTFGSGTRLTVV.

This clone was observed a few times. One end of the junction does not line up with germline, which may come from a read error. This sequence joins TRBV7-9 and TRBJ1-3; the D gene is possibly TRBD1 (6 bases). Per germline, CDR1 SEHNR and CDR2 FQNEAQ (reference sequence). CDR3 length: 17 amino acids. CDR3: CASSLYLGQGRGNIIYF. CDR3 sequence (DNA): TGTGCCAGCAGCTTATATTTGGGGCAGGGCAGGGGAAACATCATATATTTT.

The rearrangement links TRBV5-4 to TRBJ2-2; 8 bases are shared with TRBD2. The CDR3 runs to 15 residues. Germline V gene data show CDR1 as SGHNT and CDR2 as YYREEE (reference sequence). V lost 4 bases, J lost 1 base, and 3 bases stayed unmatched. The CDR3 loop is CASSRAGGNTGELFF. Written as DNA, the CDR3 is TGTGCCAGCAGCCGGGCGGGGGGGAACACCGGGGAGCTGTTTTTT.

V and J are TRBV6-6 and TRBJ2-7; D may be TRBD1 (6 bases). There are 14 residues in the CDR3. CDR1 is MNHNY and CDR2 is SVGAGI in the germline V gene (reference sequence). V was cut by 4 bases and J by 2 bases, with 12 bases left in between. The CDR3 loop is CASSSYRDAYEQYV. The CDR3 bases are TGTGCCAGCAGTTCCTACAGGGACGCCTACGAGCAGTACGTC.